The 8 T cell receptor beta chains below all came from one sample that was sequenced in a study of blood T cell repertoires in COVID-19. Measured with immunoSEQ multiplex PCR; TCRdb has only the in-frame clones, and not every one. The sample consists of 130,000 or so clones, roughly 91% of them appearing once. Sequenced input: peripheral blood. Source of these receptors: a human donor in a cohort sampled during active COVID-19.

The V gene is TRBV24-1, the J gene TRBJ2-2; maybe TRBD2 (5 bases). The CDR3 length is 15 residues. Germline CDR1 KGHDR, CDR2 SFDVKD. V was cut by 5 bases and J by 2 bases, with 11 bases left in between. The CDR3 DNA follows: TGTGCCACCAGTGGGGAGAGTAGTAACACCGGGGAGCTGTTTTTT. Translation: CATSGESSNTGELFF.

This clone was seen once. The chain is built from TRBV6-1 and TRBJ1-1; the match to TRBD1 covers 8 bases. This CDR3 spans 18 amino acids. Per the germline V gene, CDR1 is MNHNS and CDR2 is SASEGT. V was clipped by 4 bases and J by 6 bases; unmatched bases: 19. The CDR3 DNA follows: TGTGCCAGCAGTGCCATTGGACAGGGCGCGAACAAGGTCCCTGAAGCTTTCTTT. Translated, it gives CASSAIGQGANKVPEAFF.

The chain combines TRBV5-1 with TRBJ1-3; 8 positions agree with TRBD1. Germline lookup yields CDR1 SGHRS and CDR2 YFSETQ. The J segment lost 0 bases and the V segment lost 4 bases, leaving 3 bases of the junction unmatched. The CDR3 contains 15 residues. The CDR3 DNA sequence: TGCGCCAGCAGCGCAACAGGGGGCTCTGGAAACACCATATATTTT. Amino acid sequence: CASSATGGSGNTIYF.

This chain uses TRBV7-9 with TRBJ2-3; tentative D call: TRBD1 (5 bases). V lost 7 bases, J lost 15 bases, and 23 bases lay in between. CDR1 and CDR2 (germline): SEHNR, FQNEAQ (reference sequence). This CDR3 is 13 amino acids long. CDR3 sequence: CASTSLSGPAKYF. DNA of the CDR3: TGTGCCAGCACCTCTCTGTCAGGGCCCGCAAAATATTTT.

This clone was counted once. The chain recombines TRBV7-6 with TRBJ2-7, with TRBD1 identical over 7 bases. J lost 0 bases, V lost 0 bases, and 2 bases had no gene match. This CDR3 spans 15 amino acids. Germline V CDR1 and CDR2: SGHVS, FNYEAQ. The CDR3 nucleotides read TGTGCCAGCAGCTTAGCACGGACAGGCTCCTACGAGCAGTACTTC. Residues: CASSLARTGSYEQYF.

This chain uses TRBV7-2 with TRBJ2-1, with 15 nucleotides matching TRBD2. This CDR3 is 15 amino acids long. Germline CDR1 SGHTA, CDR2 FQGNSA. V was pared by 5 bases and J by 10 bases, with 6 bases of the junction left unmatched. CDR3: CASSPRTSGRGEQFF. The CDR3 DNA reads TGTGCCAGCAGCCCAAGGACTAGCGGGAGGGGGGAGCAGTTCTTC.

The chain couples TRBV9 to TRBJ1-2, with 8 bases fitting TRBD1. CDR3 length: 15 residues. The germline V gene encodes CDR1 SGDLS and CDR2 YYNGEE. Trimming at V came to 1 base and at J to 3 bases, leaving 5 bases not matched to a gene. The CDR3 sequence: CASSVQGTGYYGYTF. The CDR3 coding sequence is TGTGCCAGCAGCGTACAAGGGACAGGCTACTATGGCTACACCTTC.

The rearrangement joins TRBV3-1 (or the pseudogene TRBV3-2) to TRBJ2-6, with 14 bases lining up with TRBD2. CDR1 is LGHDT, CDR2 YNNKEL, per germline (reference sequence). The CDR3 spans 20 residues. J gave up 0 bases and V 4 bases, and 8 bases lay outside the gene matches. The CDR3 spells CASSLRRLAGGYSGANVLTF. In nucleotides, the CDR3 is TGTGCCAGCAGCCTCCGTCGACTAGCGGGAGGGTACTCTGGGGCCAACGTCCTGACTTTC.